This T cell receptor (beta chain) was recovered during a study of blood T cell repertoires in COVID-19 (dated by TCRdb to the early 2020s). For context, the study as a whole: Samples from collaborators originated in the United States, Italy and Spain and spanned both the acute and convalescent phases of COVID-19. Subjects who had been exposed to COVID-19, were actively infected with it, or had recovered from it provided the deeply sampled blood TCRbeta repertoires that made up the dataset. The samples were drawn from the first 160 participants of the ongoing ImmuneRACE study and from some 1,300 subjects provided by 6 global collaborators. Where available, HLA class I and class II types were taken from metadata supplied by the sample provider and were not determined by assay-based typing. The repertoires were released in a freely available public database intended as a resource for research on the immune response to SARS-CoV-2. The prospective study material was composed of cDNA or gDNA derived from T cells, B-cell-depleted T cells, or PBMCs. Nearly every sample came with metadata listing a de-identified subject ID, COVID-19 status, age in years and sex.

TCRbeta CDR3 regions were amplified from genomic DNA by means of the immunoSEQ Assay, a bias-controlled multiplex PCR. The authors processed their data as follows. The number of nucleated cells in each sample was estimated by amplification of reference gene primers within the assay. To quantify the absolute abundance of each unique TCRbeta CDR3 rearrangement, sequence reads were collapsed and filtered. For each sample, productive Simpson clonality was calculated as the square root of Simpson's diversity index over productive rearrangements. TCRdb obtained this table from immuneACCESS and retained in-frame rearrangements with V and J assigned. These tables miss some clones; where compared with another copy, unresolved V genes account for less than half of the shortfall, and the remainder is unexplained. D and trimming were read from the DNA, whereas the V and J calls and clone size are those reported in that table. In this sample the table shows some 250,000 clones, roughly 85% of which occur a single time. Together, the top ten hold 1.9% of the sample.

Participants in the prospective study were enrolled through a virtual design, were aged 18 to 89 years, and lived in 20 to 30 United States geographic areas. To assign participants to cohorts, the prospective study relied on clinical history that participants themselves reported in a screening survey and a study questionnaire. For ImmuneRACE Cohort 3, a participant was defined as recovered based on two consecutive negative NP/OP PCR tests, clearance by a healthcare professional, or resolution of symptoms. Mobile phlebotomists in the prospective study collected whole blood, serum and a nasopharyngeal or oropharyngeal swab from every participant. Participants in the prospective study had the option to provide additional blood draws and questionnaires over a 2-month period. Blood samples from the prospective study were shipped frozen or at room temperature prior to DNA extraction. On this clone: This receptor's antigen is unknown. Base qualities are not provided; no much larger clone lies one nucleotide away.

Findings and caveats that apply to the study as a whole: Clinical and demographic metadata were provided uncurated, with the amount varying by source and participant.

The clonotype was recovered from a woman in her forties or fifties who had recovered from COVID-19. The material sequenced was PBMCs or T cells enriched from blood (not recorded which).

The DNA sequence reads TGTGCCAGCTCCCCTCTAGACAGGACCTACGAGCAGTACTTC. Translation gives CASSPLDRTYEQYF. This sequence uses TRBV18 and TRBJ2-7, and the D gene may be TRBD1, 6 bases matching. The CDR3 spans 14 residues, from the cysteine through the phenylalanine. Only CDR3 DNA is held: 42 bases, read in frame from base 1. From a lookup of the germline V gene, CDR1 and CDR2 are KGHSH and LQKENI. V was cut back by 6 bases and J by 2 bases, leaving a gap of 14 bases between them.